This is a list of T cell receptor beta chains from one sample in a study of blood T cell repertoires in COVID-19. Repertoires were generated with immunoSEQ multiplex PCR, while TCRdb's copy carries only in-frame clones and drops some. The repertoire holds 200,000 to 250,000 clones, approximately 85% seen once, with 10% to 15% in the top ten. Input material: peripheral blood. These TCRs come from a man older than 75 with acute or convalescent COVID-19. CDR3s include the opening cysteine and the closing phenylalanine or tryptophan. D genes are given only for firm matches. A clone size is listed for some rows: how often the clone was seen (once, few, many), or a class if it is expanded.

V gene: TRBV12-3/TRBV12-4; clone size: few; D gene: -; J gene: TRBJ1-2; CDR3 DNA: TGTGCCAGCAGGAGGACAGCCGATGGCTACACCTTC; CDR3 protein: CASRRTADGYTF
V gene: TRBV18; clone size: -; D gene: TRBD2; J gene: TRBJ2-3; CDR3 DNA: TGTGCCAGCTCACCCGCTCTAGCGGGGACAGATACGCAGTATTTT; CDR3 protein: CASSPALAGTDTQYF
V gene: TRBV27; clone size: -; D gene: TRBD1; J gene: TRBJ2-2; CDR3 DNA: TGTGCCAGCCGAAGGACAGGGGGGACCGGGGAGCTGTTTTTT; CDR3 protein: CASRRTGGTGELFF
V gene: TRBV19; clone size: -; D gene: -; J gene: TRBJ2-1; CDR3 DNA: TGTGCCAGTAGAGTGGATTTGGGGAGTGAGCAGTTCTTC; CDR3 protein: CASRVDLGSEQFF
V gene: TRBV4-3; clone size: -; D gene: -; J gene: TRBJ2-7; CDR3 DNA: TGCGCCAGCAGCCAAGCCCGACAGTCGTACGAGCAGTACTTC; CDR3 protein: CASSQARQSYEQYF
V gene: TRBV7-2; clone size: -; D gene: -; J gene: TRBJ2-2; CDR3 DNA: TGTGCCAGCAGCCCAAGACTGAACACCGGGGAGCTGTTTTTT; CDR3 protein: CASSPRLNTGELFF
V gene: TRBV5-6; clone size: -; D gene: -; J gene: TRBJ2-5; CDR3 DNA: TGTGCCAGCAGCTCCCAGGGTAAAGAGACCCAGTACTTC; CDR3 protein: CASSSQGKETQYF
V gene: TRBV6-4; clone size: -; D gene: TRBD1; J gene: TRBJ2-7; CDR3 DNA: TGTGCCAGCAGTGTCCCCGCGGGACAGGGATCCGAGCAGTACTTC; CDR3 protein: CASSVPAGQGSEQYF
V gene: TRBV2; clone size: -; D gene: TRBD1; J gene: TRBJ2-7; CDR3 DNA: TGTGCCGGGGGACAGGACCCTTTCTCGCAGTACTTC; CDR3 protein: CAGGQDPFSQYF
V gene: TRBV2; clone size: -; D gene: TRBD1; J gene: TRBJ1-2; CDR3 DNA: TGTGCCAGCACCATAGGACAGGGGTTAGCTAACTATGGCTACACCTTC; CDR3 protein: CASTIGQGLANYGYTF